This T cell receptor (beta chain) came from a study of shared clonotypes between healthy human individuals. A CD45RA-negative memory subset and a CD45RA+ naive subset were separated from the CD4+ cells. Deep-level assay runs were performed. Data came from immunoSEQ multiplex PCR; TCRdb stores just in-frame clones and leaves some out. This sample carries about 2.3 million clones, about 92% of them seen once, and the ten largest clones take around 0.4%. The specimen sequenced was naive CD4+ T cells from PBMCs. Subset meaning: CD45RA+ positively selected. The sequence came from a man between 18 and 29 years old in good health. Some clones in this sample may be carry-over from other donors' samples.

In DNA, the CDR3 is TGCGCCAGCAGCTTGGCTGCCCAAAACAATGAGCAGTTCTTC. Translating it yields CASSLAAQNNEQFF. The chain carries TRBV5-1 and TRBJ2-1; no firm D call. Germline CDR1 and CDR2: SGHRS and YFSETQ. The CDR3 loop spans 14 amino acids. V was pared by 0 bases and J by 5 bases, with 9 bases between.